These 9 T cell receptor beta chains share one sample of origin, sequenced in a study of blood T cell repertoires in COVID-19. Measured with immunoSEQ multiplex PCR; TCRdb has only the in-frame clones, and not every one. Seen here are 110,000 to 150,000 clones, about four fifths observed once, and the top ten hold roughly 8.2%. The specimen sequenced was peripheral blood. The receptors were sampled from a human donor in a cohort sampled during active COVID-19.

This CDR3 is CASSWSQNGYTF. CDR3 coding DNA: TGTGCCAGCAGCTGGTCTCAGAATGGCTACACCTTC. The chain combines TRBV6-2 or TRBV6-3 with TRBJ1-2, with D uncertain. Germline CDR1 is MNHEY and CDR2 is SVGEGT. V was trimmed by 6 bases and J by 6 bases, leaving 11 bases between them. CDR3 length: 12 amino acids.

The CDR3 spells CASSLDPPRVQGRSNEKLFF. The CDR3 coding sequence is TGCGCCAGCAGCTTGGACCCGCCACGCGTCCAGGGCCGTTCAAATGAAAAACTGTTTTTT. V and J are TRBV5-1 and TRBJ1-4; D is possibly TRBD1 (5 bases). The length of the CDR3 is 20 residues. Germline CDR1 SGHRS, CDR2 YFSETQ. Trimming removed 0 bases from V and 5 bases from J, with 26 bases in between.

The CDR3 is CASSPTGGSYEQYF. The CDR3 nucleotides read TGTGCCAGTAGCCCGACAGGGGGCTCGTACGAGCAGTACTTC. The chain employs TRBV19 and TRBJ2-7, with 10 bases that match TRBD1. Per germline, CDR1 LNHDA and CDR2 SQIVND (reference sequence). V was pared by 6 bases and J by 4 bases, with 6 bases of the junction left unmatched. There are 14 residues in the CDR3.

This clone was observed a handful of times. The same CDR3 arises from other DNA sequences in this sample as well. The CDR3 region has the DNA TGTGCCAGCAGCTTAGATCTCGGACTTACCTCCTACGAGCAGTACTTC. This gives the protein CASSLDLGLTSYEQYF. The chain is built from TRBV7-9 and TRBJ2-7, with D possibly matching TRBD2 (5 bases). V dropped 1 base and J dropped 0 bases, with 13 bases sitting between them. CDR1 and CDR2 (germline): SEHNR, FQNEAQ (reference sequence). The CDR3 is 16 amino acids.

The gene calls are TRBV6-5 and TRBJ2-1; TRBD1 is a possible D gene (5 bases). V was shortened by 6 bases and J by 5 bases, with 11 bases between the two germline ends. The CDR3 has 13 residues. The germline gives CDR1 MNHEY, CDR2 SVGAGI. The CDR3 nucleotides read TGTGCCAGCAGGGGCAGGGCCAACAATGAGCAGTTCTTC. It is translated as CASRGRANNEQFF.

The chain has TRBV4-3 and TRBJ2-7, with TRBD2 matching 9 bases. The V gene's germline CDR1 is LGHNA and CDR2 YSLEER. The CDR3 is 14 amino acids. J was trimmed by 2 bases and V by 4 bases; bases with no gene match: 3. The CDR3 is CASSRTSEAYEQYF. In nucleotides, the CDR3 is TGCGCCAGCAGCCGGACTAGCGAAGCCTACGAGCAGTACTTC.

The genes are TRBV9 and TRBJ2-5; tentative D call: TRBD1 (6 bases). The ends were cut back, 0 bases at V and 4 bases at J, with 19 bases in the middle. The CDR3 sequence is 17 residues long. Germline loops: CDR1 SGDLS, CDR2 YYNGEE. CDR3 sequence (DNA): TGTGCCAGCAGCGTAGAAGGTGGGGGCCCCTTTGGAGAGACCCAGTACTTC. Encoded protein: CASSVEGGGPFGETQYF.

The rearrangement uses TRBV6-5 and TRBJ2-7, with TRBD2 matching 8 bases. The CDR3 totals 14 residues. CDR1 and CDR2 (germline): MNHEY, SVGAGI. V lost 7 bases to trimming and J lost 5 bases; unmatched junction nucleotides: 10. The CDR3 loop reads CASKRGWSGDEQYF. CDR3 in DNA: TGTGCCAGCAAGCGGGGGTGGAGTGGGGACGAGCAGTACTTC.

The chain uses TRBV3-1 (or the pseudogene TRBV3-2) and TRBJ1-2, with 8 bases fitting TRBD1. V was pared by 4 bases and J by 4 bases, with 8 bases of the junction left unmatched. The CDR3 is 15 residues long. The germline V gene encodes CDR1 LGHDT and CDR2 YNNKEL (reference sequence). The CDR3 region is CASSPDRGGIYGYTF. Here the CDR3 DNA reads TGTGCCAGCAGCCCCGACAGGGGAGGGATCTATGGCTACACCTTC.